Below are 15 T cell receptor beta chains sequenced from a single sample in a study of cytomegalovirus exposure and HLA in healthy donors. Vbeta (60) and Jbeta (13) primers were used in the PCR. The method was immunoSEQ multiplex PCR; TCRdb's version includes in-frame clones alone and lacks a portion of them. The sample lists around 140,000 clones; around 82% were seen once. Sequencing used PBMCs. The source of these receptors is a woman younger than 30 in good health and CMV-seropositive.

This clone has just a few counts. The chain uses TRBV4-1 and TRBJ2-1, with 8 bases that match TRBD1. In germline, CDR1 is MGHRA, CDR2 YSYEKL. Trimming at V came to 0 bases and at J to 6 bases, leaving 4 bases not matched to a gene. This CDR3 has 15 residues. The CDR3 DNA follows: TGCGCCAGCAGCCAAGAGGACAGGGCGGGCAATGAGCAGTTCTTC. Protein: CASSQEDRAGNEQFF.

The chain is built from TRBV10-2 and TRBJ2-3; no definite D call. CDR1 and CDR2 from the germline V gene are WSHSY and SAAADI. V shed 2 bases and J shed 3 bases, with 21 bases lying between them. This CDR3 region has 18 residues. DNA of the CDR3: TGCGCCAGCAGTGAGGAGGAGAAGAGAAAGTCGGGTACAGATACGCAGTATTTT. Its protein is CASSEEEKRKSGTDTQYF.

This sequence joins TRBV28 and TRBJ1-3; TRBD1 might be the D (5 bases). Per germline, CDR1 MDHEN and CDR2 SYDVKM. Deletions cut 6 bases from V and 8 bases from J, with 14 bases between. The CDR3 runs 13 residues. The CDR3 sequence is CASRSASRDTIYF. CDR3 nucleotides: TGTGCCAGCAGAAGTGCGAGCAGGGACACCATATATTTT.

The sample holds a few counts of this clone. The chain joins TRBV5-1 to TRBJ1-4; the match to TRBD1 covers 7 bases. Germline V CDR1 and CDR2: SGHRS, YFSETQ. With 4 bases clipped from V and 5 bases from J, the junction kept 5 bases outside the gene matches. The CDR3 has 14 amino acids. Here the CDR3 DNA reads TGCGCCAGCAGCCTGGACAGGCTAAATGAAAAACTGTTTTTT. It is translated as CASSLDRLNEKLFF.

The chain joins TRBV2 to TRBJ2-5; tentatively, D is TRBD2 (5 bases). Germline V gene sequence: CDR1 SNHLY, CDR2 FYNNEI. V was shortened by 0 bases and J by 2 bases, with 10 bases between the two germline ends. The CDR3 covers 15 residues. The CDR3 region is CASSEAPGFQETQYF. Written as DNA, the CDR3 is TGTGCCAGCAGTGAAGCGCCGGGATTTCAAGAGACCCAGTACTTC.

The rearrangement links TRBV18 to TRBJ2-1, with 7 bases fitting TRBD2. V trimming: 6 bases; J trimming: 5 bases; junction bases outside the gene matches: 13. This CDR3 comprises 16 residues. Germline CDR1 and CDR2: KGHSH and LQKENI. The CDR3 protein is CASSPQVGLADNEQFF. The CDR3 DNA is TGTGCCAGCTCTCCCCAAGTAGGGCTAGCGGACAATGAGCAGTTCTTC.

The genes are TRBV18 and TRBJ1-1, with D possibly being TRBD1 (5 bases). CDR1 KGHSH and CDR2 LQKENI come from the germline V gene. This CDR3 is built from 16 residues. V dropped 2 bases and J dropped 4 bases, with 17 bases sitting between them. In DNA form, the CDR3 reads TGTGCCAGCTCACCAGTCGAGGACATACATTTCACTGAAGCTTTCTTT. Translation: CASSPVEDIHFTEAFF.

The V and J genes are TRBV7-6 and TRBJ1-1; D is perhaps TRBD1 (6 bases). The CDR3 is made up of 16 amino acids. The V gene's germline CDR1 is SGHVS and CDR2 FNYEAQ. V lost 0 bases and J lost 4, with 15 bases in between. The CDR3 DNA is TGTGCCAGCAGCTTAGCGAATGGGGGGGCGTCCACTGAAGCTTTCTTT. Its translation is CASSLANGGASTEAFF.

The rearrangement joins TRBV23-1 to TRBJ1-2; 7 bases are shared with TRBD1. TRBV23-1 is designated an ORF whose function remains uncertain. This CDR3 region has 13 residues. V lost 6 bases, J lost 4 bases, and 5 bases stayed unmatched. The CDR3: CASSRGVIYGYTF. The CDR3 nucleotides are TGCGCCAGCAGCAGGGGGGTTATCTATGGCTACACCTTC.

The chain carries TRBV6-5 and TRBJ2-2, with 8 bases fitting TRBD1. CDR1 is MNHEY and CDR2 is SVGAGI in the germline V gene. The V gene end was trimmed by 0 bases and the J gene end by 3 bases; junction bases not matched to a gene: 0. The CDR3 extends over 15 amino acids. Here the CDR3 reads CASSYSTGDTGELFF. CDR3 coding DNA: TGTGCCAGCAGTTACTCGACAGGGGACACCGGGGAGCTGTTTTTT.

This clone appeared a few times. The rearrangement uses TRBV4-1 and TRBJ2-1; 10 nucleotides agree with TRBD1. Germline V gene lookup returns CDR1 MGHRA and CDR2 YSYEKL. The V and J ends lost 8 bases and 8 bases, in that order; junction bases with no gene match: 12. This CDR3 is 15 amino acids long. CDR3 protein: CASLPPGQGKYEQFF. DNA of the CDR3: TGCGCCAGCCTCCCCCCGGGACAGGGGAAATATGAGCAGTTCTTC.

A single count supports this clone. The rearrangement joins TRBV5-6 to TRBJ1-1; D not resolved. Germline lookup yields CDR1 SGHDT and CDR2 YYEEEE. The CDR3 spans 14 residues. Trimming cost V 0 bases and J 2 bases, with 8 bases left between them. The CDR3 nucleotides are TGTGCCAGCAGCTTGGTTCGCAGTAACACTGAAGCTTTCTTT. Translated: CASSLVRSNTEAFF.

The rearrangement links TRBV5-1 to TRBJ1-1, with a tentative D call TRBD1 (6 bases). V was cut by 1 base and J by 8 bases, with 12 bases left in between. Germline V gene sequence: CDR1 SGHRS, CDR2 YFSETQ. The CDR3 loop spans 13 amino acids. CDR3 nucleotide sequence: TGCGCCAGCAGCTTGACAGGGATGCGGGAAGCTTTCTTT. Protein: CASSLTGMREAFF.

The chain has TRBV10-3 and TRBJ1-6; D is possibly TRBD1 (5 bases). Germline CDR1 ENHRY, CDR2 SYGVKD. The ends were cut back, 3 bases at V and 7 bases at J, with 10 bases in the middle. The CDR3 has 14 residues. The CDR3 sequence is CAISDWGGNSPLHF. CDR3 DNA sequence: TGTGCCATCAGTGATTGGGGCGGCAATTCACCCCTCCACTTT.

V is TRBV6-1 and J is TRBJ1-2, with D maybe TRBD1 (6 bases). CDR3 length: 12 amino acids. Germline V gene data show CDR1 as MNHNS and CDR2 as SASEGT. Trimming pared 11 bases from V and 3 bases from J, leaving 13 bases between. Here the CDR3 reads CACPGADYGYTF. The CDR3 DNA is TGTGCCTGTCCAGGGGCGGACTATGGCTACACCTTC.